This T cell receptor (beta chain) was retrieved from a study of cytomegalovirus exposure and HLA in healthy donors. Whole-study results and caveats: Later analysis identified over 15,000 TCR beta sequences associated with HLA alleles, using a false discovery rate threshold of 0.05.

The CDR3 sequence is 16 residues long. V lost 6 bases to trimming and J lost 3 bases; unmatched junction nucleotides: 9. Germline loops: CDR1 SGHVS, CDR2 FQNEAQ. Worth noting for this clone: Its antigen is currently unknown.

Primers for the PCR totalled 60 Vbeta and 13 Jbeta. Libraries were prepared by immunoSEQ multiplex PCR; TCRdb keeps only in-frame clonotypes and omits some of them. This sample's table has 100,000 to 150,000 clones. Sequencing input: PBMCs. This TCR derives from a man between 35 and 55 years old in good health and CMV-seronegative. V is TRBV7-8 and J is TRBJ2-1; 9 nucleotides agree with TRBD1. In DNA, the CDR3 is TGTGCCAGCAGTGTTACCAGGGACAGGGTCTACAATGAGCAGTTCTTC. It codes for CASSVTRDRVYNEQFF. The entire variable domain, with the rest obtained from reference TRBV7-8 and TRBJ2-1, is as follows: GAGVSQSPRYKVAKRGQDVALRCDPISGHVSLFWYQQALGQGPEFLTYFQNEAQLDKSGLPSDRFFAERPEGSVSTLKIQRTQQEDSAVYLCASSVTRDRVYNEQFFGPGTRLTVL.